This T cell receptor beta chain is drawn from a study of PD-L1 blockade in urothelial cancer. On the study more broadly: Patients' histories included 0 to 3 prior chemotherapy regimens.

This clone was detected only a few times. Clones were read by immunoSEQ multiplex PCR, and TCRdb kept only the in-frame ones, dropping some. Counted here are 25,000 to 35,000 clones, 80% to 90% occurring once; the ten biggest clones make up 2.5% to 3%. The time point was: peripheral blood 6 weeks after treatment start. Per-patient samples, pretreatment and on-treatment, numbered 1 to 8. The sequenced sample was PBMCs, obtained around atezolizumab (anti-PD-L1) treatment. This receptor was obtained from a man in his 70s with urothelial cancer.

Written as DNA, the CDR3 is TGTGCCAGCAGCTTAGGCGGGGGGGGATCCTACGAGCAGTACTTC. Its translation is CASSLGGGGSYEQYF. The J gene is TRBJ2-7, the V gene TRBV7-3; TRBD2 aligns across 9 bases. This CDR3 region has 15 residues. The J segment lost 1 base and the V segment lost 2 bases, leaving 3 bases of the junction unmatched. Germline V lookup: CDR1 SGHTA, CDR2 FQGTGA.